This entry describes one T cell receptor (beta chain). The antigen remains undetermined. As the CDR3 is not closed by the conserved phenylalanine or tryptophan, this likely results from a read error. TCRdb fed the reads into MiXCR, producing one record per CDR3 protein. This sample has about 150,000 distinct CDR3 sequences, with approximately 30% found just once. The data derive from a study of T cell repertoires in cytomegalovirus infection. Study outcomes and limitations: The study identified carriers of CMV plus the relevant HLA from cumulative public TCR beta family frequency.

The V gene lost 2 bases and the J gene lost 4 bases, with 9 bases spanning the gap. Germline values: CDR1 SGHVS, CDR2 FNYEAQ. CDR3 length: 13 amino acids. The material sequenced was CD8+ T cells from cultured PBMCs, taken from culture after CMV antigen stimulation. The receptor comes from a human donor in good health (CMV status not recorded). Some clones in this sample may be carry-over from other donors' samples. The rearrangement uses TRBV7-6 and TRBJ2-7, with D unresolved. The CDR3 sequence: CASSLRVLYEQYC. Here the CDR3 DNA reads TGTGCCAGCAGCTTACGTGTCCTATACGAGCAGTACTGC.